A selection of T cell receptor beta chains follows, all from one sample in a study of regulatory T cells in long-lasting Graves disease. TCRdb re-derived calls from the multiplex PCR reads in MiXCR, one entry per CDR3 protein. The sample carries over 450,000 distinct CDR3 sequences, 12% recorded once. The same data also contributed to another study, on T cells in Graves' hyperthyroidism and ophthalmopathy.

The sequencing used peripheral blood mononuclear cells (PBMCs), collected at new diagnosis, from a patient treated with antithyroid drugs. The receptors here all came from a woman under 40 with Graves disease. CDR3s leave out the opening cysteine and the closing phenylalanine or tryptophan.

V gene: TRBV19; J gene: TRBJ1-5; CDR3 protein: ASSIAVEGNQPQH
V gene: TRBV12-3/TRBV12-4; J gene: TRBJ2-2; CDR3 protein: ASMGGELF
V gene: TRBV11-2; J gene: TRBJ2-5; CDR3 protein: ASSPTIVAGETQY
V gene: TRBV28; J gene: TRBJ2-7; CDR3 protein: ASSLAGSSYEQY
V gene: TRBV19; J gene: TRBJ1-6; CDR3 protein: ASGTGPSYNSPLH
V gene: TRBV7-8; J gene: TRBJ1-5; CDR3 protein: ASSFRQGGNSNQPQH
V gene: TRBV18; J gene: TRBJ1-2; CDR3 protein: ASSPSTGGYGYT
V gene: TRBV24-1; J gene: TRBJ2-2; CDR3 protein: ATSGLAGHTGELF
V gene: TRBV5-1; J gene: TRBJ2-3; CDR3 protein: ASSLGPGVTTDTQY
V gene: TRBV5-4; J gene: TRBJ1-1; CDR3 protein: ASSLGAAHVWGEAF
V gene: TRBV3-1; J gene: TRBJ1-2; CDR3 protein: ASSQQGVSYGYT
V gene: TRBV11-2; J gene: TRBJ2-1; CDR3 protein: ASSPRGAGETYNEQF
V gene: TRBV5-6; J gene: TRBJ2-1; CDR3 protein: ASSPAILQNNEQF
V gene: TRBV15; J gene: TRBJ1-5; CDR3 protein: ATGFKDSRNQPQH
V gene: TRBV2; J gene: TRBJ1-2; CDR3 protein: ASSETRDRGNGYT
V gene: TRBV27; J gene: TRBJ1-4; CDR3 protein: ASSFQPEKLF
V gene: TRBV7-9; J gene: TRBJ2-5; CDR3 protein: ASRQDMAGGRETQY
V gene: TRBV7-8; J gene: TRBJ1-6; CDR3 protein: ASSLGDRDSPLH
V gene: TRBV11-2; J gene: TRBJ1-2; CDR3 protein: ASSRQPGPYGYT
V gene: TRBV19; J gene: TRBJ1-5; CDR3 protein: ASSDGAVSVQPQH
V gene: TRBV2; J gene: TRBJ1-1; CDR3 protein: AGKGQGTEAF
V gene: TRBV7-9; J gene: TRBJ2-7; CDR3 protein: ASSPPLAGGPYEQY